These 32 T cell receptor beta chains originate from one sample sequenced in a study of blood T cell repertoires in COVID-19. The protocol was immunoSEQ multiplex PCR, while the TCRdb copy is restricted to in-frame clones and leaves out a portion. The sample yields over 85,000 clones, 65% to 90% seen once. The sample taken for sequencing was peripheral blood. The receptors shown here come from a man aged 55 to 70 with acute or convalescent COVID-19.

CDR3 nucleotides: TGCGCCAGCAGCGAGACAGGGGGCGTCGCCTATGGCTACACCTTC. Translation: CASSETGGVAYGYTF. The chain recombines TRBV4-1 with TRBJ1-2, with 10 bases matching TRBD1. Germline CDR1 and CDR2: MGHRA and YSYEKL. J lost 4 bases, V lost 5 bases, and 7 bases had no gene match. CDR3 length: 15 residues.

This rearrangement joins TRBV21-1 to TRBJ1-4; TRBD1, as called in the table, went unchecked against the DNA. TRBV21-1 is a recognized pseudogene. This CDR3 is built from 17 residues. CDR3 in amino acids: CASSKGAGGSTNEKLFF. In nucleotides, the CDR3 is TGTGCCAGCAGCAAAGGTGCAGGGGGCTCTACTAATGAAAAACTGTTTTTT.

This clone was counted a single time. The rearrangement joins TRBV7-6 to TRBJ1-6; 8 bases agree with TRBD1. Germline trimming cut 5 bases from V and 7 bases from J; bases unmatched to any gene: 7. The CDR3 runs to 15 residues. The germline CDR1 and CDR2 sequences are SGHVS and FNYEAQ. The CDR3 loop reads CASSPRTGTNSPLHF. The CDR3 DNA reads as TGTGCCAGCAGCCCCCGGACAGGGACCAATTCACCCCTCCACTTT.

V gene TRBV4-3 combines with J gene TRBJ1-6; maybe TRBD1 (5 bases). The CDR3 length is 19 residues. The V gene's germline CDR1 is LGHNA and CDR2 YSLEER. Trimming took off 0 bases at V and 0 bases at J, with 15 bases between the two ends. CDR3 coding DNA: TGCGCCAGCAGCCAAGACACCGTCGGGAGGGGCTCCTATAATTCACCCCTCCACTTT. Translated, it gives CASSQDTVGRGSYNSPLHF.

The J gene is TRBJ2-7, the V gene TRBV7-2; possible D gene TRBD1, 5 bases. V lost 6 bases and J lost 0, with 12 bases in between. This CDR3 is 14 amino acids long. Germline V gene sequence: CDR1 SGHTA, CDR2 FQGNSA. CDR3 in DNA: TGTGCCAGCAGGTACAGGATTAGCTCCTACGAGCAGTACTTC. The encoded protein is CASRYRISSYEQYF.

The chain carries TRBV12-2 and TRBJ2-1; TRBD2, the D gene given by the table, was not confirmed from the DNA. TRBV12-2 counts as a pseudogene. CDR3 size: 15 residues. The CDR3 here is CASRTKREYGNEQFF. As DNA, the CDR3 is TGTGCAAGTCGCACCAAGCGGGAGTACGGCAATGAGCAGTTCTTC.

The rearrangement joins TRBV6-5 to TRBJ1-2; a weak D match, TRBD1 (6 bases). The CDR3 runs 14 residues. Germline CDR1 MNHEY, CDR2 SVGAGI. V lost 6 bases and J lost 4, with 15 bases in between. In DNA form, the CDR3 reads TGTGCCAGCAGGAGAGGAACAGGGACCTATGGCTACACCTTC. Its protein is CASRRGTGTYGYTF.

The chain combines TRBV7-2 with TRBJ1-4, with D perhaps matching TRBD1 (5 bases). The CDR3 sequence is 14 residues long. CDR1 and CDR2 (germline): SGHTA, FQGNSA. V was pared by 2 bases and J by 7 bases, with 11 bases between. The CDR3 spells CASSLNRGGEKLFF. DNA for the CDR3: TGTGCCAGCAGCTTAAATAGGGGAGGTGAAAAACTGTTTTTT. The whole variable domain, remainder taken from reference TRBV7-2 and TRBJ1-4, is GAGVSQSPSNKVTEKGKDVELRCDPISGHTALYWYRQSLGQGLEFLIYFQGNSAPDKSGLPSDRFSAERTGGSVSTLTIQRTQQEDSAVYLCASSLNRGGEKLFFGSGTQLSVL.

This clone appeared a single time. The V gene is TRBV2, the J gene TRBJ1-4; D is unresolved. The CDR3 has 14 amino acids. Per the germline V gene, CDR1 is SNHLY and CDR2 is FYNNEI. V lost 7 bases to trimming and J lost 8 bases, with 17 bases between them. The CDR3 coding sequence is TGTGCCAGCAATTATAGCCCCCCTTCGGAAAAACTGTTTTTT. This gives the protein CASNYSPPSEKLFF.

This clone has only a few counts. This rearrangement joins TRBV3-1 (or the pseudogene TRBV3-2) to TRBJ1-1; 7 nucleotides agree with TRBD1. V lost 8 bases to trimming and J lost 5 bases; unmatched junction nucleotides: 8. There are 13 residues in the CDR3. Germline values: CDR1 LGHDT, CDR2 YNNKEL (reference sequence). DNA of the CDR3: TGTGCCAGCGGACTGACAGGGAGAACTGAAGCTTTCTTT. It is translated as CASGLTGRTEAFF.

This chain joins TRBV11-3 and TRBJ2-1; the D gene is possibly TRBD2 (6 bases). Trimming removed 1 base at V and 1 base at J, with 11 bases between. Looked up from germline, CDR1 is SGHNT and CDR2 is YENEEA. This CDR3 region has 16 residues. The CDR3 spells CASSLGSGRSYNEQFF. Written as DNA, the CDR3 is TGTGCCAGCAGCTTAGGGTCGGGGAGGTCCTACAATGAGCAGTTCTTC.

This clone was detected only once. This chain uses TRBV15 with TRBJ2-5, with D perhaps matching TRBD1 (5 bases). CDR3 length: 13 amino acids. Trimming took off 0 bases at V and 5 bases at J, with 7 bases between the two ends. CDR1 is LNHNV and CDR2 is YYDKDF in the germline V gene (reference sequence). The DNA of the CDR3 is TGTGCCACCAGCAGAGACCACAGGGAGACCCAGTACTTC. This sequence encodes CATSRDHRETQYF. The complete variable domain, with remaining parts taken from reference TRBV15 and TRBJ2-5, reads DAMVIQNPRYQVTQFGKPVTLSCSQTLNHNVMYWYQQKSSQAPKLLFHYYDKDFNNEADTPDNFQSRRPNTSFCFLDIRSPGLGDTAMYLCATSRDHRETQYFGPGTRLLVL.

The chain carries TRBV29-1 and TRBJ1-1; 7 bases are shared with TRBD1. V shed 6 bases, J shed 2 bases, and the junction held 9 bases outside the gene matches. The CDR3 has 14 residues. From germline, CDR1 is SQVTM and CDR2 ANQGSEA. The CDR3 loop reads CSVGSTGKNTEAFF. CDR3 bases: TGCAGCGTCGGATCGACAGGGAAAAACACTGAAGCTTTCTTT.

In this sample, this clone turned up once. CDR3 protein: CASSSSLAGVGGDTQYF. The CDR3 nucleotides are TGTGCCAGCAGTTCCTCACTAGCGGGGGTTGGGGGAGATACGCAGTATTTT. This rearrangement joins TRBV28 to TRBJ2-3; 11 bases line up with TRBD2. Germline CDR1 reads MDHEN; CDR2 reads SYDVKM. Unmatched junction bases numbered 11, after V lost 4 bases and J lost 5 bases. The CDR3 sequence is 17 residues long.

This rearrangement joins TRBV7-8 to TRBJ2-6; D not certain. CDR3 length equals 18 residues. Trimming took 5 bases from V and 0 from J, leaving 17 bases between them. Germline V gene sequence: CDR1 SGHVS, CDR2 FQNEAQ. CDR3 sequence: CASSPLPPSSSGANVLTF. CDR3 nucleotide sequence: TGTGCCAGCAGCCCCCTACCCCCCTCTAGCTCTGGGGCCAACGTCCTGACTTTC. Full variable domain (outside the CDR3, taken from reference TRBV7-8 and TRBJ2-6): GAGVSQSPRYKVAKRGQDVALRCDPISGHVSLFWYQQALGQGPEFLTYFQNEAQLDKSGLPSDRFFAERPEGSVSTLKIQRTQQEDSAVYLCASSPLPPSSSGANVLTFGAGSRLTVL.

The rearrangement uses TRBV3-1 (or the pseudogene TRBV3-2) and TRBJ1-1; TRBD1 aligns across 10 bases. The V gene's germline CDR1 is LGHDT and CDR2 YNNKEL (reference sequence). V trimming: 6 bases; J trimming: 6 bases; junction bases outside the gene matches: 10. The CDR3 contains 15 residues. The CDR3 loop is CASSRNPGQGSEAFF. In DNA, the CDR3 is TGTGCCAGCAGTCGCAACCCGGGACAGGGGTCTGAAGCTTTCTTT.

CDR3 loop: CATSDPTSGGTDTQYF. As DNA, the CDR3 is TGTGCCACCAGTGACCCTACTAGCGGGGGCACAGATACGCAGTATTTT. The genes are TRBV24-1 and TRBJ2-3; 10 bases map to TRBD2. Germline-derived CDR1 and CDR2 are KGHDR and SFDVKD. This CDR3 is built from 16 residues. The V and J ends lost 4 bases and 1 base, in that order; junction bases with no gene match: 4.

The chain uses TRBV9 and TRBJ2-3, with 14 positions matching TRBD2. Germline V gene sequence: CDR1 SGDLS, CDR2 YYNGEE. The CDR3 contains 19 residues. V lost 4 bases and J lost 1; bases outside the gene matches: 11. This CDR3 reads CASSSLRTSGGFGTDTQYF. The CDR3 region has the DNA TGTGCCAGCAGCTCCCTACGGACTAGCGGGGGGTTCGGCACAGATACGCAGTATTTT. The variable domain in full, completed from reference TRBV9 and TRBJ2-3, reads DSGVTQTPKHLITATGQRVTLRCSPRSGDLSVYWYQQSLDQGLQFLIQYYNGEERAKGNILERFSAQQFPDLHSELNLSSLELGDSALYFCASSSLRTSGGFGTDTQYFGPGTRLTVL.

V gene TRBV6-5 combines with J gene TRBJ2-1; 9 nucleotides line up with TRBD2. V lost 2 bases and J lost 8; bases outside the gene matches: 10. CDR1 is MNHEY, CDR2 SVGAGI, per germline. This CDR3 has 16 residues. In DNA, the CDR3 is TGTGCCAGCAGTTACAGTAGGGCGGGAGGGGGGTATGAGCAGTTCTTC. Translated: CASSYSRAGGGYEQFF.

This clone was seen more than once but under ten times. The V and J genes are TRBV2 and TRBJ1-1, with 8 bases that match TRBD1. Germline CDR1 SNHLY, CDR2 FYNNEI. This CDR3 has 13 residues. Trimming removed 3 bases from V and 10 bases from J; junction bases left unmatched: 7. In DNA form, the CDR3 reads TGTGCCAGCAGTGATGTAGACAGGGGTTTAGCTTTCTTT. This codes for CASSDVDRGLAFF.

This clone was seen just once. The chain uses TRBV19 and TRBJ1-1, with a tentative D call TRBD1 (5 bases). From germline, CDR1 is LNHDA and CDR2 SQIVND (reference sequence). This CDR3 has 13 residues. Trimming stripped 8 bases from V and 3 bases from J, with 13 bases between. CDR3 protein: CASSGLRDTEAFF. In DNA form, the CDR3 reads TGTGCCAGTTCAGGGCTCAGGGACACTGAAGCTTTCTTT.

There are a few counts of this clone. This chain connects TRBV7-2 to TRBJ1-4, with D perhaps matching TRBD1 (5 bases). V lost 5 bases to trimming and J lost 4 bases, with 11 bases between them. CDR1 and CDR2 from the germline V gene are SGHTA and FQGNSA. The CDR3 is 14 amino acids. The DNA for the CDR3 is TGTGCCAGCAGCCGGGGGGGAATTAATGAAAAACTGTTTTTT. Its protein product is CASSRGGINEKLFF.

The CDR3 DNA reads as TGTGCCAGCAGTGAAGAGGTACTTGAGGCAGATACGCAGTATTTT. This sequence encodes CASSEEVLEADTQYF. The rearrangement joins TRBV2 to TRBJ2-3, with D hard to call. The CDR3 is 15 amino acids. Trimming stripped 1 base from V and 4 bases from J, with 12 bases between. Germline-derived CDR1 and CDR2 are SNHLY and FYNNEI.

V gene TRBV7-2 combines with J gene TRBJ2-3; D may be TRBD1 (7 bases). Germline V gives CDR1 SGHTA, CDR2 FQGNSA. The CDR3 is made up of 15 amino acids. The V end lost 7 bases, the J end lost 2 bases, and 16 bases lay between the germline ends. This CDR3 is CASTLGGQHTDTQYF. CDR3 DNA: TGTGCCAGCACCTTGGGGGGACAGCACACAGATACGCAGTATTTT.

V is TRBV2 and J is TRBJ2-5; D is perhaps TRBD1 (6 bases). The CDR3 is made up of 12 amino acids. V lost 9 bases and J lost 5, with 13 bases in between. CDR1 is SNHLY, CDR2 FYNNEI, per germline. CDR3 in amino acids: CASGTGRETQYF. In DNA, the CDR3 is TGTGCCAGTGGAACAGGGCGCGAGACCCAGTACTTC.

The CDR3 DNA follows: TGTGCCAGCAGTGATTCAGGGTGGCAAAGGGAGTACTTC. This gives the protein CASSDSGWQREYF. The chain recombines TRBV6-1 with TRBJ2-7, with D maybe TRBD1 (5 bases). The germline gives CDR1 MNHNS, CDR2 SASEGT. Between the trimmed V and J ends, which lost 3 bases and 11 bases, there was a span of 17 bases. This CDR3 is built from 13 residues.

The V gene is TRBV4-3, the J gene TRBJ2-3; maybe TRBD2 (6 bases). Germline loops: CDR1 LGHNA, CDR2 YSLEER. The CDR3 has 16 amino acids. V shed 3 bases and J shed 0 bases, with 13 bases lying between them. The CDR3 protein is CASSQAAGHSTDTQYF. CDR3 nucleotides: TGCGCCAGCAGCCAGGCGGCGGGGCACAGCACAGATACGCAGTATTTT.

This clone was counted once. This chain joins TRBV3-1 (or the pseudogene TRBV3-2) and TRBJ2-3; D unresolved. Deletions cut 0 bases from V and 0 bases from J, with 7 bases between. Germline V gene data show CDR1 as LGHDT and CDR2 as YNNKEL (reference sequence). The length of the CDR3 is 15 residues. CDR3 bases: TGTGCCAGCAGCCAAGATGAGCTTAGCACAGATACGCAGTATTTT. This encodes CASSQDELSTDTQYF.

This chain uses TRBV6-1 with TRBJ1-1; D is unresolved. Germline values: CDR1 MNHNS, CDR2 SASEGT. This CDR3 spans 11 amino acids. V was cut by 0 bases and J by 7 bases, with 3 bases left in between. Here the CDR3 reads CASSEALEAFF. CDR3 coding DNA: TGTGCCAGCAGTGAAGCACTTGAAGCTTTCTTT.

The chain has TRBV18 and TRBJ1-5, with TRBD1 identical over 7 bases. In germline, CDR1 is KGHSH, CDR2 LQKENI. The ends lost 6 bases at V and 3 bases at J; junction bases unmatched: 5. CDR3 length: 14 amino acids. The CDR3 DNA reads as TGTGCCAGCTCGCCTGACAGGGCCAATCAGCCCCAGCATTTT. It encodes CASSPDRANQPQHF.

The chain combines TRBV20-1 with TRBJ2-7, with D unclear. The CDR3 is made up of 11 amino acids. V lost 5 bases, J lost 0 bases, and 5 bases lay in between. From germline, CDR1 is DFQATT and CDR2 SNEGSKA (reference sequence). The CDR3 reads CSALSSYEQYF. The CDR3 DNA is TGCAGTGCTCTGAGCTCCTACGAGCAGTACTTC.

This CDR3 is CASSYPYSGTTYGYTF. The DNA for the CDR3 is TGTGCCAGCAGTTACCCCTACTCCGGGACAACCTATGGCTACACCTTC. This chain joins TRBV6-2 or TRBV6-3 and TRBJ1-2; D possibly corresponds to TRBD1 (6 bases). Germline CDR1 reads MNHEY; CDR2 reads SVGEGT. Between the trimmed V and J ends, which lost 2 bases and 4 bases, there was a span of 17 bases. This CDR3 region has 16 residues.